Reported below is one T cell receptor (beta chain). Its matching antigen is unknown. The sample belongs to a study of long-term antiretroviral therapy in people with HIV. General study points: Collection of the blood took place between the mid-2000s and the late 2010s. The ART regimens in use then may have been less effective than current ones.

The CDR3 consists of 14 residues. With 7 bases clipped from V and 7 bases from J, the junction kept 9 bases outside the gene matches. The V gene's germline CDR1 is SQVTM and CDR2 ANQGSEA. A v3.0 immunoSEQ assay was performed at survey level. The data were produced by immunoSEQ multiplex PCR, yet TCRdb's version contains in-frame clones alone and is incomplete. The sample contains about 35,000 clones, around 85% of which appear only once. The sequence was obtained from a man younger than 35 with HIV. The V gene is TRBV29-1, the J gene TRBJ2-2; TRBD1 matches at 10 bases. The sample in question was unsorted PBMCs, obtained 2.2 years after starting antiretroviral therapy. CDR3 sequence (DNA): TGCAGCGCCAATGGACAGGGGGGGCACGGGGAGCTGTTTTTT. Encoded protein: CSANGQGGHGELFF.